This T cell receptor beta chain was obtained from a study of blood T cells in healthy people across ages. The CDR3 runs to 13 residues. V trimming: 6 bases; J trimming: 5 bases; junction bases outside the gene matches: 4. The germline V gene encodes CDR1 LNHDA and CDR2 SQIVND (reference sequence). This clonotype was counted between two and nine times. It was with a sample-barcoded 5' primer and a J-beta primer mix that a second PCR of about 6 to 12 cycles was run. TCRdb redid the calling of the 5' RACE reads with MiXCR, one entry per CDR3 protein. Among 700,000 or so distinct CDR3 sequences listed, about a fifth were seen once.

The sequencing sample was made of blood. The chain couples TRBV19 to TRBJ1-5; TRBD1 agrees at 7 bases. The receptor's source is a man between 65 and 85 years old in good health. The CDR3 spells CASSHDRDQPQHF. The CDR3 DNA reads TGTGCCAGTAGCCACGACAGGGATCAGCCCCAGCATTTT.